These 6 T cell receptor beta chains originate from one sample sequenced in a study of shared clonotypes between healthy human individuals. Produced via immunoSEQ multiplex PCR; TCRdb's table is partial and in-frame only. The repertoire holds some 2,400,000 clones, with approximately 94% as singletons. The specimen was naive CD4+ T cells sorted from blood. Described subset: CD45RA+ positively selected. Source of these receptors: a man between 18 and 29 years old in good health.

The chain is built from TRBV27 and TRBJ1-6; TRBD1 is a possible D gene (5 bases). The CDR3 loop spans 14 amino acids. Trimming pared 1 base from V and 5 bases from J, leaving 6 bases between. CDR1 is MNHEY, CDR2 SMNVEV, per germline (reference sequence). CDR3 DNA sequence: TGTGCCAGCAGTTTATTGGGGGATAATTCACCCCTCCACTTT. It encodes CASSLLGDNSPLHF.

The chain links TRBV5-6 to TRBJ2-2; D unclear. Germline V gene sequence: CDR1 SGHDT, CDR2 YYEEEE. The CDR3 has 12 residues. Deletions cut 7 bases from V and 6 bases from J, with 10 bases between. CDR3 nucleotides: TGTGCCAGCGGACGAAATCCCGGGGAGCTGTTTTTT. This gives the protein CASGRNPGELFF.

This rearrangement joins TRBV6-5 to TRBJ2-3; D remains ambiguous. Germline CDR1 MNHEY, CDR2 SVGAGI. With 2 bases removed from V and 2 bases from J, the gap between germline ends came to 14 bases. CDR3 size: 16 residues. Here the CDR3 reads CASSYRAGPTTDTQYF. The CDR3 nucleotides are TGTGCCAGCAGTTACCGGGCAGGTCCTACCACAGATACGCAGTATTTT.

The chain recombines TRBV9 with TRBJ2-2; 15 bases match TRBD2. Germline values: CDR1 SGDLS, CDR2 YYNGEE. This CDR3 is built from 16 residues. The V gene end was trimmed by 4 bases and the J gene end by 7 bases; junction bases not matched to a gene: 5. The CDR3 reads CASSRTSGRVSGELFF. For the CDR3, the DNA is TGTGCCAGCAGCAGGACTAGCGGGAGGGTTAGCGGGGAGCTGTTTTTT.

The CDR3 sequence is CAISPGTSGYNEQFF. CDR3 coding DNA: TGTGCCATCAGTCCCGGGACTAGCGGATACAATGAGCAGTTCTTC. The V call is TRBV10-3, the J call TRBJ2-1; TRBD2 matches at 11 bases. Germline V lookup: CDR1 ENHRY, CDR2 SYGVKD. Trimming cost V 5 bases and J 4 bases; bases outside gene matches: 4. This CDR3 is 15 amino acids long.

J is TRBJ1-2 and V is TRBV25-1; 7 bases line up with TRBD1. V gave up 5 bases and J gave up 8 bases; unmatched junction bases: 8. The CDR3 loop spans 13 amino acids. Germline lookup yields CDR1 MGHDK and CDR2 SYGVNS. The CDR3 loop is CASSNPRGQGYTF. DNA of the CDR3: TGTGCCAGCAGTAACCCGAGGGGGCAAGGCTACACCTTC.